This entry lists 7 T cell receptor beta chains sequenced from one sample in a study of naive and memory T cell subsets. Whole-blood samples were under 3 ml of peripheral blood from healthy adult volunteers. Reverse transcription of blood and skin TCR RNA was primed at alpha and beta constant regions. TCRdb passed the 5' RACE reads through MiXCR, listing each CDR3 protein once. The profile shows 25,000 to 30,000 distinct CDR3 sequences, 20% to 25% of them singletons. The receptors here all came from a female donor in good health.

The chain employs TRBV20-1 and TRBJ1-2; no reliable D call. Germline V lookup: CDR1 DFQATT, CDR2 SNEGSKA (reference sequence). CDR3 length: 14 amino acids. The germline V and J ends were trimmed by 5 bases and 3 bases, with 16 bases remaining between them. CDR3 region: CSAPEGPRDYGYTF. CDR3 nucleotide sequence: TGCAGTGCTCCCGAAGGGCCACGGGACTATGGCTACACCTTC.

J is TRBJ2-7 and V is TRBV20-1; no clear D. This CDR3 comprises 13 residues. The germline CDR1 and CDR2 sequences are DFQATT and SNEGSKA (reference sequence). V was clipped by 0 bases and J by 2 bases, with 8 bases between them. The CDR3 DNA reads as TGCAGTGCTAGAGATAAGGGAACCTACGAGCAGTACTTC. This translates into CSARDKGTYEQYF.

J is TRBJ1-3 and V is TRBV20-1; 7 nucleotides align to TRBD1. The trim removed 1 base at V and 1 base at J, leaving 4 bases unmatched. The germline V gene encodes CDR1 DFQATT and CDR2 SNEGSKA (reference sequence). CDR3 length: 15 amino acids. The CDR3 nucleotides are TGCAGTGCTAGAGGAGACAGGGCTTCTGGAAACACCATATATTTT. Encoded protein: CSARGDRASGNTIYF.

The chain employs TRBV6-5 and TRBJ1-2, with D tentatively TRBD1 (6 bases). Germline CDR1 and CDR2: MNHEY and SVGAGI. This CDR3 spans 14 amino acids. The V and J ends lost 5 bases and 1 base respectively, with 11 bases between them. The CDR3 DNA reads TGTGCCAGCAGTGGAGGGGGGGGTAACTATGGCTACACCTTC. Amino acid sequence: CASSGGGGNYGYTF.

This clonotype was counted a few times. The genes are TRBV20-1 and TRBJ2-5, with a tentative D call TRBD2 (6 bases). CDR1 and CDR2 from the germline V gene are DFQATT and SNEGSKA (reference sequence). The CDR3 is 14 amino acids. Trimming took 5 bases from V and 5 from J, leaving 18 bases between them. CDR3 amino acids: CSALRDSGVETQYF. CDR3 coding DNA: TGCAGTGCTCTCCGGGATAGCGGAGTGGAGACCCAGTACTTC.

V is TRBV20-1 and J is TRBJ2-7, with a weak D call TRBD2 (5 bases). The CDR3 consists of 14 residues. Trimming removed 6 bases from V and 0 bases from J, with 15 bases in between. CDR1 and CDR2 (germline): DFQATT, SNEGSKA (reference sequence). The CDR3 sequence is CSALGEGPSYEQYF. The CDR3 DNA follows: TGCAGTGCATTAGGAGAGGGTCCCTCCTACGAGCAGTACTTC.

This clonotype was counted a few times. The chain combines TRBV6-2 or TRBV6-3 with TRBJ2-3, with 11 bases identical to TRBD2. Germline CDR1 is MNHEY and CDR2 is SVGEGT. V gave up 8 bases and J gave up 5 bases; unmatched junction bases: 3. This CDR3 contains 13 residues. The CDR3 sequence is CASVLAGGDTQYF. The DNA for the CDR3 is TGTGCCAGCGTGCTAGCGGGAGGAGATACGCAGTATTTT.